The sequence of this TCR beta chain was determined in a study of sequential checkpoint blockade in melanoma. This clone was seen a single time. This CDR3 is built from 18 residues. Looked up from germline, CDR1 is SGHRS and CDR2 is YFSETQ. V lost 4 bases, J lost 0 bases, and 13 bases stayed unmatched. Treatment of the sample: randomized to nivolumab then ipilimumab (arm A) or the reverse (arm B). Sequenced by immunoSEQ multiplex PCR; TCRdb stores in-frame clones only, minus some. The sample holds 15,000 to 20,000 clones, around two thirds seen once. Source: CD8+ T cells sorted from blood (inferred from file names), taken from a patient given nivolumab and ipilimumab in sequence. V is TRBV5-1 and J is TRBJ1-1, with TRBD1 matching over 9 bases. This receptor was taken from a human donor with melanoma. The CDR3 spells CASSPRQGVGGMNTEAFF. The CDR3 nucleotides are TGCGCCAGCAGCCCCAGACAGGGGGTTGGTGGCATGAACACTGAAGCTTTCTTT.